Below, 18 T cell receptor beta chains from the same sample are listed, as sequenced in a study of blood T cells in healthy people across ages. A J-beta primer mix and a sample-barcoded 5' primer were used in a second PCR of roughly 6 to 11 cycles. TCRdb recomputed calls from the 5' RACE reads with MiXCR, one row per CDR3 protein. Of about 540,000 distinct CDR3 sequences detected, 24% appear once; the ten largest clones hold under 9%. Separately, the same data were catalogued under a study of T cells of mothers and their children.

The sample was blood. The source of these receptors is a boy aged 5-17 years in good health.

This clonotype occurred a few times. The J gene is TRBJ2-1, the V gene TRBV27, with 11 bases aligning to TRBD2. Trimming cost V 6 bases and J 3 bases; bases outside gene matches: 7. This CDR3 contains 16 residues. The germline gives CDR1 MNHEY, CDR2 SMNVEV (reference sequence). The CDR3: CASSDATSGGYNEQFF. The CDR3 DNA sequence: TGTGCCAGCAGCGACGCCACTAGCGGGGGCTACAATGAGCAGTTCTTC.

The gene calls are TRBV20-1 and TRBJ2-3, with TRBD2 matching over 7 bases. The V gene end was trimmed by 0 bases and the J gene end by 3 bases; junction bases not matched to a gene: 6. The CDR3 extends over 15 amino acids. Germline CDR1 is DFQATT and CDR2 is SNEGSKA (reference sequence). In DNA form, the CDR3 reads TGCAGTGCTAGAGATTTCGCGGGAGTAACAGATACGCAGTATTTT. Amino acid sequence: CSARDFAGVTDTQYF.

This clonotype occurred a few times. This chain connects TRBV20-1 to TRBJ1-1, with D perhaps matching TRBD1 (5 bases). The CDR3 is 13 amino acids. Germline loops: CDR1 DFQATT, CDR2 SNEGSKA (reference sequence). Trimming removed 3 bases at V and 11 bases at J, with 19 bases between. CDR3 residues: CSASRPGPWRAFF. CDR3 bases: TGCAGTGCTAGTCGTCCGGGGCCGTGGAGGGCTTTCTTT.

The CDR3 DNA sequence: TGTGCCCTCCGGGACCGAGCTAACTATGGCTACACCTTC. Its protein product is CALRDRANYGYTF. The chain uses TRBV10-3 and TRBJ1-2, with D possibly matching TRBD1 (5 bases). V was shortened by 11 bases and J by 0 bases, with 13 bases between the two germline ends. The germline V gene encodes CDR1 ENHRY and CDR2 SYGVKD. This CDR3 spans 13 amino acids.

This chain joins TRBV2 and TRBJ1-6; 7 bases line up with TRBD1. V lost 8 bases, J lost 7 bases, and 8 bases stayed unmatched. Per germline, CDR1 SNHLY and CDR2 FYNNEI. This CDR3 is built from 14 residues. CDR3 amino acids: CASGYRGENSPLHF. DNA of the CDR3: TGTGCCAGCGGATACAGGGGCGAAAATTCACCCCTCCACTTT.

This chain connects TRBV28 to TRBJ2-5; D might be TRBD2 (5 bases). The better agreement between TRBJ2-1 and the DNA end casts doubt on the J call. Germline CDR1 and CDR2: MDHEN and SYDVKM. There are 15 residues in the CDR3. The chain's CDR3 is CASSLRATSYNEQFF. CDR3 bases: TGTGCCAGCAGTCTGAGGGCAACGAGCTACAATGAGCAGTTCTTC.

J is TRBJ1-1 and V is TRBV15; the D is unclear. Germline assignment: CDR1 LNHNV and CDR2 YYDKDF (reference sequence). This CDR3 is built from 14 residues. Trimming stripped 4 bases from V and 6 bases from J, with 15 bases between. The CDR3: CATSTGLEGPEAFF. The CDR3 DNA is TGTGCCACCAGCACGGGCCTAGAGGGCCCTGAAGCTTTCTTT.

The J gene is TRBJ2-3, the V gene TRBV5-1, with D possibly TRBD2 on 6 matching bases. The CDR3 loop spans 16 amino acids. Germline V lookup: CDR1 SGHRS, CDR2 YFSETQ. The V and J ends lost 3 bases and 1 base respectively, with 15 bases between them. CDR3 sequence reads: CASSSPRGYGTDTQYF. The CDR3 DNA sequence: TGCGCCAGCAGCTCCCCTCGGGGGTATGGCACAGATACGCAGTATTTT.

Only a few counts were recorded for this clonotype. The CDR3 loop is CSERGTGGADTQYF. Here the CDR3 DNA reads TGCAGTGAGAGGGGGACAGGGGGGGCAGATACGCAGTATTTT. The chain combines TRBV20-1 with TRBJ2-3; 11 nucleotides match TRBD1. V dropped 7 bases and J dropped 4; count of bases not matched to a gene: 7. Germline V gene data show CDR1 as DFQATT and CDR2 as SNEGSKA (reference sequence). This CDR3 spans 14 amino acids.

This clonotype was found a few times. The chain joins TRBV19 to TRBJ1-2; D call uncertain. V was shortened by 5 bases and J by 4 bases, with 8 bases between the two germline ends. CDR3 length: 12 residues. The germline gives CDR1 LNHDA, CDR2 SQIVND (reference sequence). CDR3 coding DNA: TGTGCCAGTAGTGCCCGTCTCTATGGCTACACCTTC. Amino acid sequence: CASSARLYGYTF.

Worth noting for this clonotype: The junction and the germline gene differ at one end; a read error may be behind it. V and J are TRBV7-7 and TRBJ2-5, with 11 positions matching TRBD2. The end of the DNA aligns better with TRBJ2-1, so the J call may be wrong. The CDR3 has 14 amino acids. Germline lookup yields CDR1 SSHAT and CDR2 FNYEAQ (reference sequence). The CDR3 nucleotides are TGTGCTAGCAGCTTGGGGACTAGCGGCAATGAGCAGTTCTTC. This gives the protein CASSLGTSGNEQFF.

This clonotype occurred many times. CDR3 DNA sequence: TGCGCCAGCAGCCAGGGGGGACTCCAAGAGACCCAGTACTTC. Translation gives CASSQGGLQETQYF. The chain combines TRBV4-3 with TRBJ2-5; possible D gene TRBD2, 6 bases. Trimming stripped 3 bases from V and 1 base from J, with 9 bases between. The germline gives CDR1 LGHNA, CDR2 YSLEER. This CDR3 contains 14 residues.

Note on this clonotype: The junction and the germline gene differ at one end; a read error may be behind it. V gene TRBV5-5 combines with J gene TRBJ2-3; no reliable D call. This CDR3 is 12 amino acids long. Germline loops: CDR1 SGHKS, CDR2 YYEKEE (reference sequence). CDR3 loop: CASSLGTDTQFF. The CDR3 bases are TGTGCCAGCAGCTTAGGAACAGATACGCAGTTTTTT.

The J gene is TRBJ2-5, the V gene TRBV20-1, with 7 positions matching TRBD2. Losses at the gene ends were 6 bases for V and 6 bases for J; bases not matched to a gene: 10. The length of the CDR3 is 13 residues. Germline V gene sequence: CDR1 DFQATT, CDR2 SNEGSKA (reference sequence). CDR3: CSANLAEGKTQYF. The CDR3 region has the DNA TGCAGTGCGAACCTAGCGGAGGGAAAGACCCAGTACTTC.

The CDR3 sequence: CASSLIWGRGNEKLFF. The CDR3 DNA reads TGTGCCAGCAGCTTAATTTGGGGGCGCGGTAATGAAAAACTGTTTTTT. The rearrangement uses TRBV11-2 and TRBJ1-4, with a possible D match to TRBD1 (6 bases). V lost 2 bases and J lost 4, with 14 bases in between. Germline-derived CDR1 and CDR2 are SGHAT and FQNNGV. The CDR3 has 16 residues.

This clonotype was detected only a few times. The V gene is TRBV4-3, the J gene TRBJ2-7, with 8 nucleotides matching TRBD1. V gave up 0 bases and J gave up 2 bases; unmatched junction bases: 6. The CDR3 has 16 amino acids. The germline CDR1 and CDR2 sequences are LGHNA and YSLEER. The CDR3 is CASSQDRGRGPYEQYF. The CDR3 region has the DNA TGCGCCAGCAGCCAAGATCGCGGCAGGGGGCCCTACGAGCAGTACTTC.

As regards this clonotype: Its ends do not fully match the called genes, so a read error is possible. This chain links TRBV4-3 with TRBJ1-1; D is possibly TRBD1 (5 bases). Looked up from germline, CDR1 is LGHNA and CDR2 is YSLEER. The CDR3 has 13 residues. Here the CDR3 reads CASSQTRGTEALF. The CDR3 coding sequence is TGCGCCAGCAGTCAGACCCGGGGGACCGAAGCTCTCTTT.

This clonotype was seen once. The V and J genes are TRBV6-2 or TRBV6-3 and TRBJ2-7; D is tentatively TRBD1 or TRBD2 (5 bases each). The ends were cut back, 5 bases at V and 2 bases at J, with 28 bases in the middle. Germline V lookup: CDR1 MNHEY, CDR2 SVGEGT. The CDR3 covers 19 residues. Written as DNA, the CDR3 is TGTGCCAGCAGTCCCTCCAGCTGGAGAGGCTATAGAGGGGCCTACGAGCAGTACTTC. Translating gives CASSPSSWRGYRGAYEQYF.